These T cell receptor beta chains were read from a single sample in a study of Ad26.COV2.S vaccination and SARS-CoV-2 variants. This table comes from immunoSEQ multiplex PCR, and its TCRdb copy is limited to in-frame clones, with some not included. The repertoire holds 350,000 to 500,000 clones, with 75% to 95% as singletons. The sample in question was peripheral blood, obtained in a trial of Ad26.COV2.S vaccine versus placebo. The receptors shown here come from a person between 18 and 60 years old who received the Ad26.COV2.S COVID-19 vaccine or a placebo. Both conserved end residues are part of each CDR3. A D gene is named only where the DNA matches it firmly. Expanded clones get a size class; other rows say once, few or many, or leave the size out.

DNA: TGTGCCAGTAGTATAGATCGCCTAGCGGGGCGCACCGGGGAGCTGTTTTTT
CDR3: CASSIDRLAGRTGELFF
J: TRBJ2-2
V: TRBV19
size: once
D: TRBD2

DNA: TGTGCCAGCAGTGACTTTGGGGGGTCCGGGGAGCTGTTTTTT
CDR3: CASSDFGGSGELFF
J: TRBJ2-2
V: TRBV25-1
size: -
D: -

DNA: TGTGCCAGCCCGGCGGGCCGGGACAGGGTCCTATACCAAGAGACCCAGTACTTC
CDR3: CASPAGRDRVLYQETQYF
J: TRBJ2-5
V: TRBV21-1
size: -
D: -

DNA: TGTGCCAGCAGATACAGGGGCCACACTGAAGCTTTCTTT
CDR3: CASRYRGHTEAFF
J: TRBJ1-1
V: TRBV5-5
size: -
D: TRBD1

DNA: TGTGCCAGCGGGGGACTAGCGGGAATGCGGGAGACCCAGTACTTC
CDR3: CASGGLAGMRETQYF
J: TRBJ2-5
V: TRBV5-5
size: -
D: TRBD2

DNA: TGTGCCAGCAGTGCGCGGGGGTACTACGAGCAGTACTTC
CDR3: CASSARGYYEQYF
J: TRBJ2-7
V: TRBV28
size: -
D: TRBD2

DNA: TGTGCCAGTAGTATGTCCGGAGGGAGGGGATACAATGAGCAGTTCTTC
CDR3: CASSMSGGRGYNEQFF
J: TRBJ2-1
V: TRBV19
size: -
D: TRBD2

DNA: TGTGCCAGTAGAGGGAAACGGAGCGGGAGTGATTCTGGGGCCAACGTCCTGACTTTC
CDR3: CASRGKRSGSDSGANVLTF
J: TRBJ2-6
V: TRBV19
size: -
D: TRBD2

DNA: TGTGCCAGCTCAGCCCGGGACGGGGCCTTCGGTGAGCAGTTCTTC
CDR3: CASSARDGAFGEQFF
J: TRBJ2-1
V: TRBV18
size: -
D: -

DNA: TGTGCCAGCAGCGTCTTCGCGGGAGGCTACGAGCAGTACTTC
CDR3: CASSVFAGGYEQYF
J: TRBJ2-7
V: TRBV5-4
size: -
D: TRBD2

DNA: TGTGCCAGCAGCTCCCGGGTAGCGGGAAGCTACGAGCAGTACTTC
CDR3: CASSSRVAGSYEQYF
J: TRBJ2-7
V: TRBV13
size: -
D: TRBD2

DNA: TGCGCCAGCAGCTTGGGGGGGCAGGGGCAGCCCCAGCATTTT
CDR3: CASSLGGQGQPQHF
J: TRBJ1-5
V: TRBV5-1
size: -
D: -

DNA: TGTGCCAGTCGACAGGGGGCTGGGGAGACCCAGTACTTC
CDR3: CASRQGAGETQYF
J: TRBJ2-5
V: TRBV19
size: -
D: TRBD1

DNA: TGTGCCACCGGGCCCCACGCAATTTCTGGGGCCAACGTCCTGACTTTC
CDR3: CATGPHAISGANVLTF
J: TRBJ2-6
V: TRBV30
size: few
D: -

DNA: TGCGCCAGCAGCCAAGGACTAGCGGCCTACAATGAGCAGTTCTTC
CDR3: CASSQGLAAYNEQFF
J: TRBJ2-1
V: TRBV4-3
size: once
D: TRBD2

DNA: TGTGCCAGCAGCGTAGTGGAGGGGCTGAGCTATGGCTACACCTTC
CDR3: CASSVVEGLSYGYTF
J: TRBJ1-2
V: TRBV9
size: -
D: -

DNA: TGTGCCAGCAGCTTGTTCGGACAGTACAATGAGCAGTTCTTC
CDR3: CASSLFGQYNEQFF
J: TRBJ2-1
V: TRBV5-4
size: -
D: -

DNA: TGCGCCAGCAGTGAGTCTTTACTCAGGGAGAATGAGCAGTTCTTC
CDR3: CASSESLLRENEQFF
J: TRBJ2-1
V: TRBV10-1
size: -
D: -

DNA: TGTGCCAGCAGTTATTCCACCATATCACGCTATGGCTACACCTTC
CDR3: CASSYSTISRYGYTF
J: TRBJ1-2
V: TRBV6-5
size: -
D: -

DNA: TGTGCCAGCAGCTTAGAGCCCCCCATCCTACGGGACAGCTCCTACGAGCAGTACTTC
CDR3: CASSLEPPILRDSSYEQYF
J: TRBJ2-7
V: TRBV11-2
size: -
D: TRBD1

DNA: TGTGCCAGCAGCGCGTATGTAGCGGGCACAGATACGCAGTATTTT
CDR3: CASSAYVAGTDTQYF
J: TRBJ2-3
V: TRBV7-2
size: -
D: -

DNA: TGTGCCAGCAGCTTGGACGTCAGGAAGGAATGGGGGGAGCTGTTTTTT
CDR3: CASSLDVRKEWGELFF
J: TRBJ2-2
V: TRBV5-5
size: -
D: -

DNA: TGTGCCAGCAGCCCCCACGTCCCGGGGGAGACCTACAATGAGCAGTTCTTC
CDR3: CASSPHVPGETYNEQFF
J: TRBJ2-1
V: TRBV7-9
size: -
D: -

DNA: TGCAGCGTTGAAGGCGGCCGCACAGATACGCAGTATTTT
CDR3: CSVEGGRTDTQYF
J: TRBJ2-3
V: TRBV29-1
size: -
D: -

DNA: TGCGCCAGCAGCTTGGGTTCTAGCTCCTTCTACAATGAGCAGTTCTTC
CDR3: CASSLGSSSFYNEQFF
J: TRBJ2-1
V: TRBV5-1
size: -
D: -

DNA: TGCGCCAGCAGCCCGCGAACTACAGGGGGCGGCACAGATACGCAGTATTTT
CDR3: CASSPRTTGGGTDTQYF
J: TRBJ2-3
V: TRBV4-1
size: -
D: TRBD1

DNA: TGCGCCAGCAGCACCCAGGGGGCCAAAGAGACCCAGTACTTC
CDR3: CASSTQGAKETQYF
J: TRBJ2-5
V: TRBV5-1
size: -
D: TRBD1